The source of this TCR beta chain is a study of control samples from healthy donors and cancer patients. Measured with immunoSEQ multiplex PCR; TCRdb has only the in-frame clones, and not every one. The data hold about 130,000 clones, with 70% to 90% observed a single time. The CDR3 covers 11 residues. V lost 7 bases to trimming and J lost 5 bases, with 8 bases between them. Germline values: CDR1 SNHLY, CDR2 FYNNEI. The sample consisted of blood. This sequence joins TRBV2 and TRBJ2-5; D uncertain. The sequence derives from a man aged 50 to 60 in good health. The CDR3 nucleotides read TGTGCCAGCAATTCCCGGGAGACCCAGTACTTC. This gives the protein CASNSRETQYF.